This T cell receptor (beta chain) is drawn from a study of shared clonotypes between healthy human individuals. General study points: Naive subsets generally had larger estimated richness than memory subsets. The authors expected sequencing depth to affect clonotype sharing among donors.

DNA at 150 to 250 ng, 25,000 to 35,000 T cell genomes, went into sorted-subset replicate PCRs. This table comes from immunoSEQ multiplex PCR, and its TCRdb copy is limited to in-frame clones, with some not included. The sample holds 2 million to 2.5 million clones, approximately 94% seen once. Comment on this clone: The antigen is undetermined.

The CDR3 contains 13 residues. Germline CDR1 is SGHDT and CDR2 is YYEEEE. J lost 5 bases, V lost 5 bases, and 4 bases had no gene match. Naive CD8 cells, CD45RO-negative and positively selected for CCR7, excluded terminally differentiated effector memory CD45RA+ cells. Free of recent acute infections or vaccinations, the donors were healthy HIV-negative adults. The clonotype was recovered from a man aged 18 to 30 in good health. The rearrangement uses TRBV5-6 and TRBJ2-7, with 10 bases lining up with TRBD2. Sequencing was done on a sample of naive CD8+ T cells sorted from blood. The CDR3 DNA reads as TGTGCCAGCAGGGGCCTAGCGGGAGACGAGCAGTACTTC. It translates to CASRGLAGDEQYF.